Given below is one T cell receptor (beta chain) in context. Its antigen is not yet known. The sample holds no much larger clone one base away, and base qualities are not on file. The same CDR3 can be traced to other DNA sequences in this sample. This specimen belongs to a study of shared clonotypes between healthy human individuals (dated by TCRdb to 2020 to 2021). Background on the whole study: Three men and two women, aged 18 to 49 years, made up the cohort. For each donor, three plates each were used for CD4 naive and CD4 memory, two plates were used for CD8 naive, and one plate was used for CD8 memory. The study deeply sequenced blood TCR repertoires of about 5 healthy adults to estimate repertoire size and the extent of clonotype sharing between individuals. Per donor, leukapheresis produced somewhere between about 0.8 and 9 billion PBMCs. To increase sequencing depth and limit assay-specific biases, different laboratories used diverse techniques to prepare libraries and sequence TCR repertoires. Overall results and qualifications from the work: Compared with non-shared clonotypes, the clonotypes found in all four sorted-subset donors had higher generation probabilities. Rarefaction of sorted-subset datasets indicated incomplete sequencing despite the large sequencing depth. Because the study included only a small number of donors, the genetic and exposure-history diversity represented was limited. Sharing across a few donors was observed for about 5% of naive CD4, about 3.2% of naive CD8, about 2.3% of memory CD4, and about 0.39% of memory CD8 clonotypes. Naive subsets generally had larger estimated clonotype richness than memory subsets. Sampling was limited to blood, and TCR repertoires in tissue likely differ from TCR repertoires in blood. Based on pairwise subsampling, the degree of clonotype sharing among donors was expected to be affected by sequencing depth.

From V the trimming removes 2 bases and from J it removes 2 bases, while the gene matches leave 1 base of the junction unaccounted for. The CDR1 and CDR2 encoded by the germline V gene are KGHSH and LQKENI. The cysteine opens and the phenylalanine closes a CDR3 of 15 amino acids. Solely the CDR3 DNA is kept, with 45 bases framed from the first base. Using the deep immunoSEQ assay, multiplex PCR amplified TCR CDR3 regions from genomic DNA. Genomic DNA extracted from each cell subset was distributed evenly over all wells of several immunoSEQ 96-well plates, and each plate served as one replicate. For sorted subsets, approximately 200 ng of genomic DNA, equivalent to 30,000 or so T cell genomes, went into each replicate PCR. Purified libraries were quantified with a Qubit 3.0 fluorometer, sized on a Bioanalyzer 2100, and re-quantified with the KAPA Library Quantification kit. Each immunoSEQ 96-well plate was sequenced on its own single-read 150-cycle Illumina NextSeq 550 flow cell. Per the source publication's procedure: Because the immunoSEQ output held only junctional sequences and lacked quality scores, the filtering could not match the filtering applied to full-length reads. Sequences were annotated with PyIR, a Python wrapper for IgBLAST v1.9, using IMGT germline references to assign V/J genes and CDR3. Reads with weak V/J assignments (E-value above 1e-6), missing CDR3, stop codons, out-of-frame junctions, or ambiguous translated residues were removed. V3J clonotypes were defined as sequences sharing an identical inferred V gene, J gene, and CDR3 amino acid sequence. Percentage overlap between repertoires was calculated by dividing the number of shared unique clonotypes by the size of the smaller repertoire. RTK rarefaction, the Chao1 estimator, and Recon v2.1 estimates of unobserved clonotypes were used to assess repertoire richness. For all TCRbeta clonotypes obtained by the gDNA method from a few donors, generation probabilities were computed with OLGA. What TCRdb holds here is the immuneACCESS table cut down to in-frame rearrangements. Part of the clones is not present; checked against another copy, under half of the missing clones reflect an unresolved V gene, and the others are unexplained. The DNA was the basis for D and trimming; V, J and clone size are from that table. Present in this sample are about 610,000 clones, more than 95% of which were seen just once. The biggest ten clones account for about 0.057% of the sample.

Healthy HIV-negative adults with no recently reported acute infections or vaccinations were included as donors. Only Caucasian adults living in Nashville, Tennessee, USA were represented among the donors. CD4+ T cells were enriched by magnetic negative selection, after which naive cells were positively selected on CD45RA and the negative fraction was taken as the memory subset. After blood collection by leukapheresis, PBMCs were isolated using Ficoll-Histopaque density gradient centrifugation and then cryopreserved in the vapor phase of liquid nitrogen. Analytical flow cytometry was used to check the purity and quantity of every magnetically sorted T cell population. Genomic DNA was isolated from every sorted fraction and measured by UV absorbance on a Nanodrop 2000c.

The receptor's source is a woman between 25 and 40 years old in good health. This receptor chain uses TRBV18 and TRBJ2-7; 12 bases in the middle match TRBD1. The sample taken for sequencing was naive CD4+ T cells sorted from blood. This sample's cell subset or site label indicates: CD45RA+ positively selected. The DNA sequence is as follows: TGTGCCAGCTCACCAGGGACAGGGGGCGCCTACGAGCAGTACTTC. Its protein product is CASSPGTGGAYEQYF.